This TCR beta chain was identified during a study of CD8+ T cells in alopecia areata. General study results and limits: For patients receiving tofacitinib, scalp clonality and expanded CD8+ clones among the top 100 significantly decreased. A single nonresponder leaves the baseline CD8+ expansion link to response uncertain.

Details on this clone: The antigen remains undetermined.

The ends were cut back, 0 bases at V and 3 bases at J, with 14 bases in the middle. This CDR3 spans 17 amino acids. Indicated treatment: oral pan-JAK inhibitor, 5-10 mg twice daily. Lesional scalp punch biopsies and peripheral blood came from alopecia areata patients. After isolation, RNA underwent reverse transcription to generate cDNA as the sequencing template. The data were produced by immunoSEQ multiplex PCR, yet TCRdb's version contains in-frame clones alone and is incomplete. The sample shows about 300,000 clones, 58% of them seen only once. The clonotype originates from a human donor with alopecia areata. This chain connects TRBV23-1 to TRBJ2-2; D gene unclear. TRBV23-1 is noted as an ORF with a role that remains uncertain. Specimen: CD4+ T cells sorted from blood, collected at week 24, from a patient treated with tofacitinib. CDR3: CASSQSGPGADTGELFF. The CDR3, as DNA: TGCGCCAGCAGTCAATCAGGTCCGGGCGCCGACACCGGGGAGCTGTTTTTT.